These 5 T cell receptor beta chains were sequenced from one sample in a study of T cell responses to AZD1222 COVID-19 vaccine. Method: immunoSEQ multiplex PCR; TCRdb's copy keeps in-frame clones and lacks some. The sample includes about 39,000 clones, 88% of them seen just once. The sample here was peripheral blood, taken 28 days after the second dose of the MenACWY control vaccine. The source is an adult who received the MenACWY meningococcal vaccine as a control.

This clone was counted a few times. This chain connects TRBV30 to TRBJ1-5; D is unresolved. From germline, CDR1 is GTSNPN and CDR2 SVGIG (reference sequence). The V end was cut by 2 bases, the J end by 5 bases, with 10 bases between. The CDR3 sequence is 13 residues long. The CDR3 region is CAWSKGSDQPQHF. The CDR3 DNA is TGTGCCTGGAGTAAGGGATCCGATCAGCCCCAGCATTTT.

The chain uses TRBV7-2 and TRBJ2-3; the D gene is possibly TRBD2 (6 bases). This CDR3 region has 15 residues. The germline V and J ends were trimmed by 3 bases and 4 bases, with 14 bases remaining between them. Germline V gene sequence: CDR1 SGHTA, CDR2 FQGNSA. DNA of the CDR3: TGTGCCAGCAGCTTTTTAGGAGCGGGTTCAGATACGCAGTATTTT. Protein: CASSFLGAGSDTQYF.

The chain joins TRBV10-3 to TRBJ1-4; D not resolved. Germline V gene sequence: CDR1 ENHRY, CDR2 SYGVKD. The CDR3 consists of 14 residues. Between the trimmed V and J ends, which lost 5 bases and 8 bases, there was a span of 15 bases. CDR3 amino acids: CAISPGKGVEKLFF. The CDR3 bases are TGTGCCATCAGTCCCGGGAAAGGAGTAGAAAAACTGTTTTTT.

The chain has TRBV24-1 and TRBJ2-6, with 16 bases matching TRBD2. The germline CDR1 and CDR2 sequences are KGHDR and SFDVKD. This CDR3 spans 18 amino acids. J gave up 3 bases and V 9 bases, and 7 bases lay outside the gene matches. CDR3 nucleotides: TGTGCCACCGCCGGGACTAGCGGGAGGGCCTTTGGGGCCAACGTCCTGACTTTC. It yields the protein CATAGTSGRAFGANVLTF.

The V and J genes are TRBV28 and TRBJ2-1; a weak D match, TRBD1 (8 bases). V was clipped by 10 bases and J by 4 bases, with 17 bases between them. Germline assignment: CDR1 MDHEN and CDR2 SYDVKM. This CDR3 contains 14 residues. The CDR3 DNA is TGTGCCACTCTAAACAGGGGGGGTTACAATGAGCAGTTCTTC. It specifies CATLNRGGYNEQFF.